One sample yielded the 3 T cell receptor beta chains listed below, sequenced in a study of blood T cell repertoires in COVID-19. Clones were read by immunoSEQ multiplex PCR, and TCRdb kept only the in-frame ones, dropping some. The repertoire holds about 36,000 clones, with 80% to 85% as singletons. The sequenced material came from peripheral blood. These TCRs come from a man aged 55 to 69 with COVID-19, enrolled during active disease.

The gene calls are TRBV30 and TRBJ1-1; 10 nucleotides align to TRBD1. Germline V gene data show CDR1 as GTSNPN and CDR2 as SVGIG (reference sequence). The V segment lost 5 bases and the J segment 5 bases; nucleotides outside the gene matches: 8. The CDR3 spans 14 residues. The CDR3 region is CAWQTGQGRTEAFF. The CDR3 bases are TGTGCCTGGCAAACGGGACAGGGGAGGACTGAAGCTTTCTTT.

The chain uses TRBV30 and TRBJ2-5, with 11 bases lining up with TRBD2. The V segment lost 8 bases and the J segment 5 bases; nucleotides outside the gene matches: 10. Per the germline V gene, CDR1 is GTSNPN and CDR2 is SVGIG (reference sequence). The CDR3 is 14 residues long. The chain's CDR3 is CAGDLAGGGETQYF. The CDR3 nucleotides are TGTGCCGGGGACCTAGCGGGAGGTGGCGAGACCCAGTACTTC.

The chain is built from TRBV28 and TRBJ2-7; D remains unclear. CDR1 is MDHEN and CDR2 is SYDVKM in the germline V gene. The CDR3 is 14 residues long. V lost 3 bases to trimming and J lost 0 bases, with 9 bases between them. The DNA of the CDR3 is TGTGCCAGCAGTTTGCAGTTGCCCTCCTACGAGCAGTACTTC. Its protein is CASSLQLPSYEQYF.